This T cell receptor beta chain was sequenced in a study of blood T cell repertoires in COVID-19. Study-wide context: The United States, Italy and Spain provided the acute and convalescent COVID-19 samples. In each case, the material was cDNA or gDNA derived from T cells, B-cell-depleted T cells, or PBMCs.

J gave up 5 bases and V 6 bases, and 9 bases lay outside the gene matches. The CDR3 sequence is 15 residues long. Germline V gene lookup returns CDR1 MGHRA and CDR2 YSYEKL. The data were produced by immunoSEQ multiplex PCR, yet TCRdb's version contains in-frame clones alone and is incomplete. Among tens of thousands of clones listed, 70% to 90% were seen once. This rearrangement joins TRBV4-1 to TRBJ1-1; 10 bases agree with TRBD1. The specimen was peripheral blood. The source of this sequence is an elderly woman with COVID-19, enrolled during active disease. CDR3 nucleotides: TGCGCCAGCAGGGACGACAGGGGGCTGTGGACTGAAGCTTTCTTT. This sequence encodes CASRDDRGLWTEAFF.